These 19 T cell receptor beta chains originate from one sample sequenced in a study of T cell responses to AZD1222 COVID-19 vaccine. This table comes from immunoSEQ multiplex PCR, and its TCRdb copy is limited to in-frame clones, with some not included. The data contain some 130,000 clones, over 85% of them seen just once; the ten biggest clones take up 1.9%. The sequencing used peripheral blood, collected on day 0 of AZD1222 vaccination. These receptors originate from an adult in good health.

The V gene is TRBV11-2, the J gene TRBJ2-5; 11 nucleotides match TRBD2. The CDR3 is made up of 17 amino acids. The germline V gene encodes CDR1 SGHAT and CDR2 FQNNGV. V lost 6 bases and J lost 1; bases outside the gene matches: 10. The chain's CDR3 is CASSPGSGGGPQETQYF. The CDR3 coding sequence is TGTGCCAGCAGTCCCGGTAGCGGGGGGGGGCCCCAAGAGACCCAGTACTTC.

This clone was seen once. V is TRBV12-3 or TRBV12-4 and J is TRBJ2-1; D gene uncertain. This CDR3 region has 13 residues. V shed 7 bases and J shed 8 bases, with 15 bases lying between them. The CDR3 DNA sequence: TGTGCCAGCACCCTTTCCTTGGGCTATGAGCAGTTCTTC. It yields the protein CASTLSLGYEQFF.

For the CDR3, the DNA is TGCAGCGTGGGGGGAGGGGGCAATCAGCCCCAGCATTTT. Protein product: CSVGGGGNQPQHF. The gene calls are TRBV29-1 and TRBJ1-5; D might be TRBD1 (5 bases). This CDR3 is 13 amino acids long. Germline-derived CDR1 and CDR2 are SQVTM and ANQGSEA. Trimming shortened V by 6 bases and J by 2 bases, and 11 bases separated the two germline ends.

The J gene is TRBJ2-7, the V gene TRBV27; no clear D. The CDR3 runs 13 residues. The germline V gene has CDR1 MNHEY and CDR2 SMNVEV (reference sequence). With 2 bases removed from V and 3 bases from J, the gap between germline ends came to 8 bases. CDR3 region: CASSLAQNYEQYF. In DNA, the CDR3 is TGTGCCAGCAGTTTAGCCCAGAACTACGAGCAGTACTTC.

The V and J genes are TRBV30 and TRBJ1-5; D perhaps matches TRBD1 (5 bases). This CDR3 region has 14 residues. CDR1 and CDR2 from the germline V gene are GTSNPN and SVGIG (reference sequence). V lost 2 bases and J 1 base, leaving 9 bases between the germline ends. CDR3 residues: CAWSMGGSNQPQHF. CDR3 bases: TGTGCCTGGAGTATGGGGGGAAGCAATCAGCCCCAGCATTTT.

The CDR3 loop reads CASSKTPTDTQYF. The CDR3 DNA reads as TGTGCCAGCAGTAAGACCCCCACAGATACGCAGTATTTT. This sequence joins TRBV2 and TRBJ2-3; D is unresolved. Trimming took off 5 bases at V and 2 bases at J, with 8 bases between the two ends. The germline V gene encodes CDR1 SNHLY and CDR2 FYNNEI. This CDR3 comprises 13 residues.

There are a few counts of this clone. The rearrangement uses TRBV19 and TRBJ1-4; D possibly corresponds to TRBD1 (6 bases). The CDR3 loop spans 14 amino acids. The germline CDR1 and CDR2 sequences are LNHDA and SQIVND (reference sequence). V was clipped by 2 bases and J by 3 bases, with 7 bases between them. CDR3 in amino acids: CASSITGPNEKLFF. CDR3 nucleotides: TGTGCCAGTAGTATAACAGGGCCTAATGAAAAACTGTTTTTT.

The chain links TRBV4-2 to TRBJ2-1; 7 bases are shared with TRBD1. With 5 bases clipped from V and 4 bases from J, the junction kept 5 bases outside the gene matches. Germline values: CDR1 LGHNA, CDR2 YNFKEQ. The CDR3 extends over 14 amino acids. CDR3 residues: CASSTPGQYNEQFF. CDR3 coding DNA: TGTGCCAGCAGCACTCCGGGACAGTACAATGAGCAGTTCTTC.

CDR3: CASSRAGDSYNEQFF. The CDR3 DNA reads as TGTGCCAGCAGCCGCGCGGGGGACTCCTACAATGAGCAGTTCTTC. This chain uses TRBV7-2 with TRBJ2-1, with 7 nucleotides matching TRBD2. V was pared by 5 bases and J by 0 bases, with 4 bases of the junction left unmatched. Germline V gives CDR1 SGHTA, CDR2 FQGNSA. The CDR3 is 15 amino acids.

The chain employs TRBV7-2 and TRBJ1-2; the D is unclear. The V gene lost 0 bases and the J gene lost 4 bases, with 15 bases spanning the gap. There are 16 residues in the CDR3. Germline V CDR1 and CDR2: SGHTA, FQGNSA. The chain's CDR3 is CASSLASGSSSYGYTF. CDR3 nucleotides: TGTGCCAGCAGCTTAGCCTCTGGATCGAGCAGCTATGGCTACACCTTC.

The CDR3 DNA reads as TGCGCCAGCAGCTTGGATGCAGGGGGGCCCTTTAATGAAAAACTGTTTTTT. Translating it yields CASSLDAGGPFNEKLFF. V usage is TRBV5-1 and J usage is TRBJ1-4; 7 bases match TRBD1. The germline CDR1 and CDR2 sequences are SGHRS and YFSETQ. The length of the CDR3 is 17 residues. The V and J ends lost 0 bases and 4 bases, in that order; junction bases with no gene match: 9.

The V call is TRBV19, the J call TRBJ1-5; D might be TRBD1 (5 bases). The CDR3 spans 14 residues. The V gene lost 2 bases and the J gene lost 6 bases, with 11 bases spanning the gap. CDR1 and CDR2 from the germline V gene are LNHDA and SQIVND (reference sequence). The chain's CDR3 is CASSIWGDFQPQHF. In nucleotides, the CDR3 is TGTGCCAGTAGTATATGGGGGGACTTTCAGCCCCAGCATTTT. The whole variable domain, filled in from reference TRBV19 and TRBJ1-5, reads DGGITQSPKYLFRKEGQNVTLSCEQNLNHDAMYWYRQDPGQGLRLIYYSQIVNDFQKGDIAEGYSVSREKKESFPLTVTSAQKNPTAFYLCASSIWGDFQPQHFGDGTRLSIL.

This chain uses TRBV7-2 with TRBJ2-5, with a possible D match to TRBD1 (6 bases). Trimming shortened V by 5 bases and J by 5 bases, and 27 bases separated the two germline ends. Germline V gene data show CDR1 as SGHTA and CDR2 as FQGNSA. The CDR3 has 18 residues. CDR3 DNA sequence: TGTGCCAGCAGCCCCGTTGGGACCCGAGGGGGTAGTTGGGAGACCCAGTACTTC. It specifies CASSPVGTRGGSWETQYF.

This clone is termed medium-sized. The chain uses TRBV18 and TRBJ1-2; TRBD1 agrees at 9 bases. Germline CDR1 is KGHSH and CDR2 is LQKENI. After removal of 1 base from V and 4 bases from J, the junction contained 7 bases not matched to a gene. The CDR3 loop spans 16 amino acids. CDR3 bases: TGTGCCAGCTCACCACTTTCCCGACAGGGGGGCTATGGCTACACCTTC. It specifies CASSPLSRQGGYGYTF.

The table lists this clone with a count of one. The chain combines TRBV7-3 with TRBJ2-2; possibly TRBD2 for D (5 bases). The CDR3 runs 14 residues. Germline V gene lookup returns CDR1 SGHTA and CDR2 FQGTGA. V lost 4 bases and J 1 base, leaving 7 bases between the germline ends. CDR3 residues: CASSSGRNTGELFF. Here the CDR3 DNA reads TGTGCCAGCAGCTCGGGGAGGAACACCGGGGAGCTGTTTTTT.

This chain links TRBV6-5 with TRBJ1-1; possible D gene TRBD1, 6 bases. Trimming pared 7 bases from V and 1 base from J, leaving 10 bases between. CDR3 size: 13 residues. CDR1 is MNHEY and CDR2 is SVGAGI in the germline V gene. The CDR3 sequence is CASMGGANTEAFF. For the CDR3, the DNA is TGTGCCAGCATGGGGGGGGCGAACACTGAAGCTTTCTTT.

The rearrangement uses TRBV6-1 and TRBJ1-3; D gene uncertain. This CDR3 has 16 residues. V was pared by 2 bases and J by 0 bases, with 11 bases between. Germline V gene lookup returns CDR1 MNHNS and CDR2 SASEGT. CDR3 sequence reads: CASSEQGGPSGNTIYF. The CDR3 region has the DNA TGTGCCAGCAGTGAACAAGGAGGGCCCTCTGGAAACACCATATATTTT.

J is TRBJ1-1 and V is TRBV7-9; D is unclear. The CDR3 runs to 13 residues. Germline V CDR1 and CDR2: SEHNR, FQNEAQ (reference sequence). Trimming shortened V by 5 bases and J by 1 base, and 8 bases separated the two germline ends. CDR3: CASSNLRNTEAFF. In DNA, the CDR3 is TGTGCCAGCAGCAACCTAAGGAACACTGAAGCTTTCTTT.

CDR3 amino acids: CASSLVAGTNTEAFF. CDR3 sequence (DNA): TGCGCCAGCAGCTTGGTCGCAGGGACGAACACTGAAGCTTTCTTT. The chain employs TRBV5-1 and TRBJ1-1, with D maybe TRBD1 (5 bases). The germline V gene has CDR1 SGHRS and CDR2 YFSETQ. The CDR3 spans 15 residues. Deletions cut 0 bases from V and 1 base from J, with 10 bases between.